These 29 T cell receptor beta chains share one sample of origin, sequenced in a study of tumor-infiltrating lymphocytes in primary liver carcinoma. Joint extraction of RNA and DNA used roughly 18-34 mg of bulk tissue that was unsorted. A primer matching the constant region was used to make TCR beta cDNA from around 550 ng of total RNA. Three-round nested multiplex PCR performed with slightly modified ARM-PCR produced the TCR beta libraries. With TRBV1-TRBV30 forward primers and a C-beta reverse primer, the first two PCR rounds were run for 9 to 10 cycles each. TCRdb re-derived calls from the multiplex PCR reads in MiXCR, one entry per CDR3 protein. Among about 120,000 distinct CDR3 sequences listed, 65% to 75% were seen once. Material for sequencing was tumor-adjacent normal liver tissue. These receptors were taken from a woman aged 55-75 years with primary liver carcinoma and hepatitis B virus infection.

As regards this clonotype: Without the conserved terminal phenylalanine or tryptophan, this CDR3 likely stems from a read error. The V call is TRBV11-2, the J call TRBJ2-7, with TRBD2 matching over 7 bases. Germline trimming cut 7 bases from V and 7 bases from J; bases unmatched to any gene: 22. CDR1 and CDR2 (germline): SGHAT, FQNNGV. The CDR3 is 17 amino acids. DNA of the CDR3: TGTGCCAGCAACTACAACCAGCCGGGACTAACGGGCGGGGAGCAGTACCTC. Translated: CASNYNQPGLTGGEQYL.

This chain uses TRBV11-2 with TRBJ2-3; D gene ambiguous. V lost 5 bases, J lost 6 bases, and 9 bases lay in between. Per the germline V gene, CDR1 is SGHAT and CDR2 is FQNNGV. The CDR3 extends over 12 amino acids. In DNA, the CDR3 is TGTGCCAGCAGCCTCCCCCGTGATACGCAGTATTTT. This encodes CASSLPRDTQYF.

This clonotype was detected only a few times. A much larger clone differs from this one at a single base, so this may be a read error. The V gene is TRBV10-1, the J gene TRBJ2-1; D is unresolved. CDR3 length: 13 residues. Germline values: CDR1 WNHNN, CDR2 SYGVQD (reference sequence). This chain's CDR3 is CASGSSSYYEQFF. Written as DNA, the CDR3 is TGCGCCAGCGGGTCGAGCTCCTACTATGAGCAGTTCTTC.

There are a few counts of this clonotype. This could be a read error, since a much larger clone is one nucleotide away. The DNA of the CDR3 is TGTGCCAGCAGTGAAGCGCGGCGGAGCACTGAAGCTTTCTTT. This sequence encodes CASSEARRSTEAFF. This sequence joins TRBV6-1 and TRBJ1-1; D remains unclear. CDR3 length equals 14 residues. V was clipped by 0 bases and J by 4 bases, with 9 bases between them. The germline V gene encodes CDR1 MNHNS and CDR2 SASEGT.

Concerning this clonotype itself: A much more abundant neighbour one base away suggests this may be a read error. This CDR3 is missing its conserved last phenylalanine or tryptophan, likely due to a read error. V and J are TRBV5-1 and TRBJ2-1; the match to TRBD2 covers 12 bases. V gave up 0 bases and J gave up 4 bases; unmatched junction bases: 8. CDR3 length equals 18 residues. The germline gives CDR1 SGHRS, CDR2 YFSETQ. In DNA form, the CDR3 reads TGCGCCAGCAGCTTGGAGGCTAGCGGGAGGGCCCTATACAATGAGCAGTTCCTC. This encodes CASSLEASGRALYNEQFL.

In its sample, this clonotype was seen many times. The chain couples TRBV7-9 to TRBJ2-5; TRBD2 is a possible D gene (6 bases). The V gene lost 10 bases and the J gene lost 5 bases, with 20 bases spanning the gap. This CDR3 is 14 amino acids long. CDR1 and CDR2 from the germline V gene are SEHNR and FQNEAQ (reference sequence). The CDR3 region is CATLRVSGGETQYF. CDR3 nucleotides: TGTGCCACCCTCAGGGTCAGTGGGGGGGAGACCCAGTACTTC.

Note on this clonotype: A much larger clone lies one base from this, so it may be a read error. The chain uses TRBV28 and TRBJ1-5, with D perhaps TRBD1 (6 bases). V was shortened by 3 bases and J by 0 bases, with 9 bases between the two germline ends. The germline CDR1 and CDR2 sequences are MDHEN and SYDVKM. The CDR3 is made up of 15 amino acids. CDR3 sequence (DNA): TGTGCCAGCAGTTTCGAGGGGGTTAGCAATCAGCCCCAGCATTTT. Translating gives CASSFEGVSNQPQHF.

This clonotype was counted at least ten times. The genes are TRBV29-1 and TRBJ2-7, with 8 nucleotides matching TRBD2. With 4 bases clipped from V and 4 bases from J, the junction kept 30 bases outside the gene matches. From germline, CDR1 is SQVTM and CDR2 ANQGSEA. The CDR3 covers 21 residues. In DNA, the CDR3 is TGCAGCGTTGTAGTACAGAAGACCTTTGCGGGAGGACTAAACCTCCCTTACGAGCAGTACTTC. It is translated as CSVVVQKTFAGGLNLPYEQYF.

With regard to this clonotype: Because the CDR3 is missing its conserved closing phenylalanine or tryptophan, this is likely a read error. CDR3 in amino acids: CVSSLEGGEINGQFL. In DNA form, the CDR3 reads TGTGTCAGCAGCTTAGAAGGGGGAGAGATCAATGGGCAGTTCTTA. V and J are TRBV11-2 and TRBJ2-1, with D maybe TRBD1 (6 bases). Per germline, CDR1 SGHAT and CDR2 FQNNGV. The CDR3 covers 15 residues.

The chain carries TRBV29-1 and TRBJ1-2; 7 nucleotides match TRBD1. In germline, CDR1 is SQVTM, CDR2 ANQGSEA. The CDR3 sequence is 13 residues long. With 4 bases clipped from V and 8 bases from J, the junction kept 10 bases outside the gene matches. This CDR3 reads CSVGIGGSAGYTF. The CDR3 region has the DNA TGCAGCGTTGGGATAGGGGGCTCTGCGGGCTACACCTTC. The full variable domain, completed using reference TRBV29-1 and TRBJ1-2, is SAVISQKPSRDICQRGTSLTIQCQVDSQVTMMFWYRQQPGQSLTLIATANQGSEATYESGFVIDKFPISRPNLTFSTLTVSNMSPEDSSIYLCSVGIGGSAGYTFGSGTRLTVV.

This clonotype was recorded once. Since no conserved phenylalanine or tryptophan closes the CDR3, a read error is the likely cause. This chain uses TRBV12-3 or TRBV12-4 with TRBJ2-3; D is uncertain. The CDR3 is made up of 12 amino acids. V was cut by 6 bases and J by 2 bases, with 6 bases left in between. The CDR3 coding sequence is TGTGCCAGCAGCCATACCACAGATACGCAGTATATT. Its translation: CASSHTTDTQYI.

On this clonotype: One base away lies a much larger clone, so this may be a sequencing read error. The gene calls are TRBV10-3 and TRBJ2-7; 10 nucleotides match TRBD1. Looked up from germline, CDR1 is ENHRY and CDR2 is SYGVKD. The V and J ends lost 8 bases and 8 bases, in that order; junction bases with no gene match: 9. The CDR3 totals 13 residues. The DNA of the CDR3 is TGTGCCATCGGACAGGGGGTTACGGGGAAGCAGTACTTC. The encoded protein is CAIGQGVTGKQYF.

This clonotype was recorded once. This likely comes from a read error, as the CDR3 has no conserved phenylalanine or tryptophan at its end. No DNA is shown, since the ends of the CDR3 on it are uncertain; the CDR3 is the one TCRdb lists. This chain joins TRBV5-1 and TRBJ2-7; the table's D call, TRBD1, was not checked against the DNA. The CDR3 is 15 amino acids in total, end residues counted. Germline CDR1 SGHRS, CDR2 YFSETQ. Here the CDR3 reads CASSSPRDRTYEQHL.

About this clonotype itself: A much larger clone lies a single base off, so this may be a read error. The J gene is TRBJ2-5, the V gene TRBV2, with D possibly matching TRBD2 (5 bases). Germline V lookup: CDR1 SNHLY, CDR2 FYNNEI. The CDR3 consists of 12 residues. V was clipped by 8 bases and J by 5 bases, with 12 bases between them. CDR3 sequence (DNA): TGTGCCAGCTTAGGCTCGGGGGAGACCCAGTACTTC. It specifies CASLGSGETQYF.

As to this clonotype: A read error may account for a junction end that differs from germline. The chain has TRBV12-3 or TRBV12-4 and TRBJ2-2, with 9 bases aligning to TRBD2. The CDR3 loop spans 15 amino acids. CDR3 region: CASSFSSGVTVELFF. The CDR3 bases are TGTGCCAGTAGCTTCTCTAGCGGGGTCACCGTGGAGCTGTTTTTT.

Of note for this clonotype: A read error may be the cause here, since a much bigger clone is one base away. This chain uses TRBV5-6 with TRBJ2-2; no definite D call. CDR1 is SGHDT, CDR2 YYEEEE, per germline. V was cut by 4 bases and J by 0 bases, with 13 bases left in between. This CDR3 region has 16 residues. Here the CDR3 DNA reads TGTGCCAGCAGCCGTGGGCGCATAACGAACACCGGGGAGCTGTTTTTT. It is translated as CASSRGRITNTGELFF.

About this clonotype: Likely a read error: the CDR3 ends without its conserved phenylalanine or tryptophan. The DNA is left out, because the CDR3 cannot be placed on it with certainty; the CDR3 is given as TCRdb lists it. This chain joins TRBV6-5 and TRBJ2-5; the table's D call, TRBD1, was not checked against the DNA. The CDR3 contains 13 residues when both ends are counted. Germline CDR1 reads MNHEY; CDR2 reads SVGAGI. CDR3 protein: CASRWTGQETEYL.

This clonotype was observed a single time. V gene TRBV5-6 combines with J gene TRBJ2-1; 9 bases match TRBD1. CDR3 length: 15 amino acids. The germline CDR1 and CDR2 sequences are SGHDT and YYEEEE. J gave up 2 bases and V 9 bases, and 9 bases lay outside the gene matches. The CDR3 DNA sequence: TGTGCCAACATCTTCGGGGACAGGGCCTACAATGAGCAGTTCTTC. This encodes CANIFGDRAYNEQFF.

This chain joins TRBV11-2 and TRBJ2-1, with D perhaps TRBD2 (5 bases). CDR3 length: 15 amino acids. Trimming left V 4 bases short and J 9 bases short, with 19 bases between. Germline CDR1 reads SGHAT; CDR2 reads FQNNGV. The CDR3 is CASSSEGARIGEQFF. The CDR3 DNA reads as TGTGCCAGCAGCTCAGAGGGAGCACGTATCGGTGAGCAGTTCTTC.

On this clonotype itself: A read error may be the cause here, since a much bigger clone is one base away. The chain is built from TRBV30 and TRBJ2-3; D is perhaps TRBD1 (6 bases). The CDR3 is 13 residues long. Germline-derived CDR1 and CDR2 are GTSNPN and SVGIG (reference sequence). CDR3 DNA sequence: TGTGCCCGGAGGAACCAGGGGACAGATACGCAGTATTTT. Its translation: CARRNQGTDTQYF.

This clonotype has only a few counts. This rearrangement joins TRBV6-5 to TRBJ2-1; D is perhaps TRBD1 or TRBD2 (5 bases each). The CDR3 contains 14 residues. Trimming cost V 8 bases and J 9 bases, with 20 bases left between them. CDR1 is MNHEY and CDR2 is SVGAGI in the germline V gene. Here the CDR3 reads CASCQVGAVVEQFF. The DNA of the CDR3 is TGTGCCAGCTGTCAAGTCGGGGCGGTGGTTGAGCAGTTCTTC.

CDR3 in amino acids: CASSLAQGAGLCNEQFF. The CDR3 coding sequence is TGCGCCAGCAGCCTCGCACAGGGGGCTGGGCTATGCAATGAGCAGTTCTTC. The chain couples TRBV4-1 to TRBJ2-1, with 9 bases matching TRBD1. The germline V gene encodes CDR1 MGHRA and CDR2 YSYEKL. Trimming took 4 bases from V and 6 from J; bases not matched to a gene: 13. The CDR3 contains 17 residues.

This clonotype was seen only once. Relative to the germline gene, one junction end is altered; a read error may explain this. The chain recombines TRBV11-2 with TRBJ2-1, with TRBD1 identical over 7 bases. CDR3 length equals 13 residues. Germline V gene sequence: CDR1 SGHAT, CDR2 FQNNGV. This chain's CDR3 is CASSRQGLYEQLF. In nucleotides, the CDR3 is TGTGCCAGCAGTCGACAGGGCCTCTACGAGCAGCTCTTC.

This chain connects TRBV20-1 to TRBJ2-7; D is possibly TRBD2 (7 bases). The CDR3 has 16 residues. Between the trimmed V and J ends, which lost 6 bases and 7 bases, there was a span of 28 bases. Per the germline V gene, CDR1 is DFQATT and CDR2 is SNEGSKA (reference sequence). The CDR3 DNA is TGCAGTGCCGGGGGACGGGGGGCCATCGGGACGTATGAGCAGTACTTC. This codes for CSAGGRGAIGTYEQYF.

In regard to this clonotype: At one end the junction does not follow the germline gene, possibly because of a read error. The chain links TRBV29-1 to TRBJ2-1; 7 nucleotides line up with TRBD1. There are 14 residues in the CDR3. Germline CDR1 and CDR2: SQVTM and ANQGSEA. The CDR3 reads CSVMGQLNYIEQFF. The CDR3, as DNA: TGCAGCGTTATGGGACAGTTGAATTACATTGAGCAATTCTTC.

On this clonotype itself: This sequence may be a read error, since a much larger clone differs from it by one base. This chain links TRBV5-4 with TRBJ2-3, with D hard to call. Germline V gene lookup returns CDR1 SGHNT and CDR2 YYREEE (reference sequence). The CDR3 contains 12 residues. CDR3 sequence (DNA): TGTGCCAGCAGTACGTCAACAGATACGCAGAATTTT. This encodes CASSTSTDTQNF.

Remarks on this clonotype: At one of its ends the junction is not consistent with the germline gene, which may arise from a read error. This sequence joins TRBV10-2 and TRBJ2-3, with 11 bases aligning to TRBD2. This CDR3 has 16 amino acids. Germline CDR1 reads WSHSY; CDR2 reads SAAADI. CDR3: CASCRLAGTSTDTQYF. The CDR3 DNA reads TGCGCCAGCTGTCGACTAGCGGGAACTAGCACGGATACGCAGTATTTT.

Notes on this clonotype: One junction end disagrees with the germline gene, perhaps due to a read error. This chain connects TRBV4-1 to TRBJ1-2, with no clear D. CDR3 size: 18 residues. CDR1 and CDR2 from the germline V gene are MGHRA and YSYEKL. CDR3 loop: CAGSQGGVSHLRAYGYTF. The CDR3 nucleotides are TGTGCCGGCAGCCAAGGCGGGGTCAGCCACCTCAGAGCCTATGGCTACACCTTC.

With respect to this clonotype: A clone one base away is much larger, so this may be a read error. V gene TRBV5-6 combines with J gene TRBJ2-3; 8 bases line up with TRBD2. From germline, CDR1 is SGHDT and CDR2 YYEEEE. CDR3 size: 16 residues. This CDR3 is CASGSEERTSTDAQYF. The CDR3 DNA follows: TGTGCCAGTGGGTCGGAAGAGAGGACTAGCACAGATGCGCAGTATTTT.